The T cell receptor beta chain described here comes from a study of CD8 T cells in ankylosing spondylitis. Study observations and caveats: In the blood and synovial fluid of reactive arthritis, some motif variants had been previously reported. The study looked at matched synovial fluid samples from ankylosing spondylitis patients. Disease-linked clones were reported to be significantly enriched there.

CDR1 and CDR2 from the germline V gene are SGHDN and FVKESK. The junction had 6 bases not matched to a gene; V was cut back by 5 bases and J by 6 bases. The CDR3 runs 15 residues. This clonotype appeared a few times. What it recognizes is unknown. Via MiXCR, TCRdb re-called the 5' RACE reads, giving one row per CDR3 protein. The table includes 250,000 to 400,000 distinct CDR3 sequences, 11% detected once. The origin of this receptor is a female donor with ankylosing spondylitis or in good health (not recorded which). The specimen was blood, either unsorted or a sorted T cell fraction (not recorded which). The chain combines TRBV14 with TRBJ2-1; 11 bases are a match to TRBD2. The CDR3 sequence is CASSFLAGGPNEQFF. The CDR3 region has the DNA TGTGCCAGCAGCTTTCTAGCGGGAGGTCCCAATGAGCAGTTCTTC.